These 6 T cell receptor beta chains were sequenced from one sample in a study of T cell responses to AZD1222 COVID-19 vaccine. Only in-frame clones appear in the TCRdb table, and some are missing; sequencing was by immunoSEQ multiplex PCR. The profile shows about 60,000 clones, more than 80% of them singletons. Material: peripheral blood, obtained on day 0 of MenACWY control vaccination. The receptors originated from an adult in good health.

The CDR3 sequence: CASSVVGTGRGRDTEAFF. In DNA, the CDR3 is TGTGCCAGCAGTGTTGTTGGGACAGGGCGGGGGAGGGACACTGAAGCTTTCTTT. The V gene is TRBV6-1, the J gene TRBJ1-1; 9 bases map to TRBD1. Looked up from germline, CDR1 is MNHNS and CDR2 is SASEGT. The CDR3 extends over 18 amino acids. V dropped 4 bases and J dropped 3; count of bases not matched to a gene: 15.

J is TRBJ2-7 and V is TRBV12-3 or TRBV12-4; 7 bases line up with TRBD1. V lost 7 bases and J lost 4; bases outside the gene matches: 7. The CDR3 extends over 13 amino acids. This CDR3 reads CASIGTDHYEQYF. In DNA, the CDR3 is TGTGCCAGCATCGGGACAGACCATTACGAGCAGTACTTC.

CDR3 amino acids: CSATERQVAFF. The CDR3, as DNA: TGCAGTGCTACCGAACGACAAGTAGCTTTCTTT. The genes are TRBV20-1 and TRBJ1-1; the D is unclear. The CDR3 is made up of 11 amino acids. Germline assignment: CDR1 DFQATT and CDR2 SNEGSKA (reference sequence). V was shortened by 4 bases and J by 10 bases, with 13 bases between the two germline ends.

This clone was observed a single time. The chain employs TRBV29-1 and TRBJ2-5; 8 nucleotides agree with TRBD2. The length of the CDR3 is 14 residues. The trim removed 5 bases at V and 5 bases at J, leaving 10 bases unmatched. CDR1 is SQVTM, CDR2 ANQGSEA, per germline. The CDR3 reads CSVSSGSLFETQYF. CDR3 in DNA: TGCAGCGTTTCAAGCGGGAGTTTATTTGAGACCCAGTACTTC.

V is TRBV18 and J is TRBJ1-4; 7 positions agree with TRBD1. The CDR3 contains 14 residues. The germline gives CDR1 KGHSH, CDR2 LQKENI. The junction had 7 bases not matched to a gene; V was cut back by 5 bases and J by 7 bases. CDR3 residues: CASSEYRGGEKLFF. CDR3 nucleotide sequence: TGTGCCAGCTCAGAGTACAGGGGCGGTGAAAAACTGTTTTTT.

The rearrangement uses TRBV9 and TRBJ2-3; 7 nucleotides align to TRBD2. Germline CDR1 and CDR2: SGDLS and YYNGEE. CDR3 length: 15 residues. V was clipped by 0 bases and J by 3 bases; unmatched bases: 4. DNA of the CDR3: TGTGCCAGCAGCGTAGGTAGCGGGTTTACAGATACGCAGTATTTT. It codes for CASSVGSGFTDTQYF.